A single sample gave rise to the 18 T cell receptor beta chains below, sequenced in a study of blood T cells in healthy people across ages. Next came a second PCR, run for about 6 to 11 cycles, which used a sample-barcoded 5' primer along with a J-beta primer mix. TCRdb reprocessed the 5' RACE reads with MiXCR, giving one entry per CDR3 protein. The sample carries 890,000 or so distinct CDR3 sequences, about 62% recorded once. Sequenced sample: blood. The receptor set was obtained from a man aged 25 to 45 in good health.

The chain recombines TRBV6-2 or TRBV6-3 with TRBJ2-3; D call uncertain. The CDR3 sequence is 13 residues long. Germline CDR1 MNHEY, CDR2 SVGEGT. Trimming cost V 2 bases and J 10 bases, with 13 bases left between them. The CDR3, as DNA: TGTGCCAGCAGTTACGGCTCCTTTAATGCGCAGTATTTT. It yields the protein CASSYGSFNAQYF.

This sequence joins TRBV28 and TRBJ2-7; D not certain. This CDR3 is built from 13 residues. The ends were cut back, 1 base at V and 4 bases at J, with 8 bases in the middle. Germline V gives CDR1 MDHEN, CDR2 SYDVKM. The CDR3 loop reads CASSLLGRYEQYF. The CDR3 region has the DNA TGTGCCAGCAGTTTATTAGGCAGATACGAGCAGTACTTC.

V and J are TRBV3-1 and TRBJ1-4, with no clear D. Trimming cost V 1 base and J 6 bases, with 6 bases left between them. CDR3 length: 13 residues. Per the germline V gene, CDR1 is LGHDT and CDR2 is YNNKEL (reference sequence). The CDR3 region is CASSQVHHEKLFF. DNA of the CDR3: TGTGCCAGCAGCCAAGTACACCATGAAAAACTGTTTTTT.

This clonotype was picked up a small number of times. V usage is TRBV27 and J usage is TRBJ1-6; no definite D call. The V end was cut by 3 bases, the J end by 0 bases, with 9 bases between. The CDR3 runs to 16 residues. Germline V CDR1 and CDR2: MNHEY, SMNVEV (reference sequence). This CDR3 is CASSLSKSSYNSPLHF. CDR3 sequence (DNA): TGTGCCAGCAGTTTGTCCAAGAGCTCCTATAATTCACCCCTCCACTTT.

The J gene is TRBJ1-5, the V gene TRBV4-3, with 7 bases identical to TRBD1. J gave up 7 bases and V 3 bases, and 9 bases lay outside the gene matches. CDR3 length equals 15 residues. Germline V CDR1 and CDR2: LGHNA, YSLEER. CDR3 in DNA: TGCGCCAGCAGCCAGTGGACAGGCATGGCCCAGCCCCAGCATTTT. It translates to CASSQWTGMAQPQHF.

The V and J genes are TRBV15 and TRBJ2-3; D is possibly TRBD2 (6 bases). V lost 3 bases, J lost 6 bases, and 16 bases lay in between. The CDR3 covers 15 residues. CDR1 and CDR2 (germline): LNHNV, YYDKDF (reference sequence). This CDR3 is CATSRDRRGFDTQYF. As DNA, the CDR3 is TGTGCCACCAGCAGGGACCGGAGGGGTTTCGATACGCAGTATTTT.

The chain is built from TRBV7-9 and TRBJ2-1, with D hard to call. V was shortened by 1 base and J by 3 bases, with 7 bases between the two germline ends. The CDR3 spans 14 residues. CDR1 is SEHNR and CDR2 is FQNEAQ in the germline V gene (reference sequence). The CDR3 DNA is TGTGCCAGCAGCTTAGATTACGACTACAATGAGCAGTTCTTC. Protein sequence: CASSLDYDYNEQFF.

This clonotype was detected only a few times. The genes are TRBV28 and TRBJ1-1, with a tentative D call TRBD1 (5 bases). Trimming took 6 bases from V and 11 from J, leaving 16 bases between them. The CDR3 sequence is 12 residues long. In germline, CDR1 is MDHEN, CDR2 SYDVKM. CDR3 sequence: CASSHRQRRAFF. CDR3 DNA sequence: TGTGCCAGCAGCCATAGACAGCGCCGGGCTTTCTTT. The variable domain in full, completed from reference TRBV28 and TRBJ1-1, reads DVKVTQSSRYLVKRTGEKVFLECVQDMDHENMFWYRQDPGLGLRLIYFSYDVKMKEKGDIPEGYSVSREKKERFSLILESASTNQTSMYLCASSHRQRRAFFGQGTRLTVV.

The V and J genes are TRBV29-1 and TRBJ2-3; D is unresolved. The germline V and J ends were trimmed by 5 bases and 0 bases, with 6 bases remaining between them. Germline lookup yields CDR1 SQVTM and CDR2 ANQGSEA. CDR3 size: 12 residues. The CDR3, as DNA: TGCAGCGTTCGGGTTAGCACAGATACGCAGTATTTT. This codes for CSVRVSTDTQYF.

This clonotype was observed a handful of times. The J gene is TRBJ2-7, the V gene TRBV6-6, with D uncertain. Trimming removed 0 bases from V and 0 bases from J, with 12 bases in between. CDR3 length: 16 amino acids. The germline gives CDR1 MNHNY, CDR2 SVGAGI (reference sequence). The CDR3 reads CASSYSFSDNSYEQYF. For the CDR3, the DNA is TGTGCCAGCAGTTACTCGTTCAGTGACAACTCCTACGAGCAGTACTTC.

This clonotype was recorded a few times. J is TRBJ2-5 and V is TRBV10-3; D remains unclear. Germline V CDR1 and CDR2: ENHRY, SYGVKD. Trimming shortened V by 3 bases and J by 6 bases, and 11 bases separated the two germline ends. The CDR3 runs to 13 residues. CDR3 sequence reads: CAISDHQIKTQYF. DNA for the CDR3: TGTGCCATCAGTGACCACCAGATCAAGACCCAGTACTTC.

This clonotype was seen once. Compared with germline, one end of the junction differs, possibly owing to a read error. The chain is built from TRBV9 and TRBJ2-3; the D call may be TRBD1 or TRBD2 (5 bases each). This CDR3 is 16 amino acids long. From germline, CDR1 is SGDLS and CDR2 YYNGEE. CDR3 DNA: TGTGCCAGCAGCCCGAGGGGCAGAATTAACACAGATACGCGGTATTTT. Translation: CASSPRGRINTDTRYF.

The genes are TRBV29-1 and TRBJ1-1; D might be TRBD1 (6 bases). Trimming removed 7 bases from V and 4 bases from J, with 13 bases in between. The germline V gene encodes CDR1 SQVTM and CDR2 ANQGSEA. This CDR3 contains 12 residues. The CDR3 is CSARGGSTEAFF. The CDR3 nucleotides read TGCAGCGCTCGAGGGGGAAGCACTGAAGCTTTCTTT.

This clonotype was seen a few times. The chain combines TRBV28 with TRBJ2-5; the D gene is possibly TRBD2 (6 bases). This CDR3 spans 14 amino acids. The V end was cut by 7 bases, the J end by 0 bases, with 12 bases between. Germline-derived CDR1 and CDR2 are MDHEN and SYDVKM. The CDR3 nucleotides are TGTGCCAGCACTGCGGCGGGGTACCAAGAGACCCAGTACTTC. Translated: CASTAAGYQETQYF.

V and J are TRBV4-1 and TRBJ2-7; 8 nucleotides match TRBD2. This CDR3 comprises 15 residues. With V trimmed by 0 bases and J by 6 bases, 7 bases remained unmatched. The V gene's germline CDR1 is MGHRA and CDR2 YSYEKL. CDR3 nucleotides: TGCGCCAGCAGCCAAGATCCAGCGGGAGTTCGCGAGCAGTACTTC. It codes for CASSQDPAGVREQYF.

This rearrangement joins TRBV29-1 to TRBJ2-3; D call uncertain. The CDR3 covers 12 residues. CDR1 is SQVTM and CDR2 is ANQGSEA in the germline V gene. The germline V and J ends were trimmed by 4 bases and 7 bases, with 12 bases remaining between them. CDR3 in amino acids: CSVVETLNTQYF. The CDR3 coding sequence is TGCAGCGTTGTGGAGACCCTAAATACGCAGTATTTT.

V is TRBV3-1 and J is TRBJ2-7, with D uncertain. TRBJ2-5 explains the end of the DNA better; the J call may be wrong. This CDR3 has 12 residues. Germline CDR1 is LGHDT and CDR2 is YNNKEL (reference sequence). The CDR3 sequence is CASSQVTGTQYF. In DNA form, the CDR3 reads TGTGCCAGCAGCCAAGTCACGGGGACCCAGTACTTC.

This clonotype was seen only a few times. V is TRBV25-1 and J is TRBJ2-4; no firm D call. The CDR3 is 13 residues long. CDR1 MGHDK and CDR2 SYGVNS come from the germline V gene. Deletions cut 3 bases from V and 4 bases from J, with 7 bases between. The DNA for the CDR3 is TGTGCCAGCAGTGATGCCGGAAAAAACATTCAGTACTTC. Its translation: CASSDAGKNIQYF. Full variable domain (outside the CDR3, taken from reference TRBV25-1 and TRBJ2-4): EADIYQTPRYLVIGTGKKITLECSQTMGHDKMYWYQQDPGMELHLIHYSYGVNSTEKGDLSSESTVSRIRTEHFPLTLESARPSHTSQYLCASSDAGKNIQYFGAGTRLSVL.